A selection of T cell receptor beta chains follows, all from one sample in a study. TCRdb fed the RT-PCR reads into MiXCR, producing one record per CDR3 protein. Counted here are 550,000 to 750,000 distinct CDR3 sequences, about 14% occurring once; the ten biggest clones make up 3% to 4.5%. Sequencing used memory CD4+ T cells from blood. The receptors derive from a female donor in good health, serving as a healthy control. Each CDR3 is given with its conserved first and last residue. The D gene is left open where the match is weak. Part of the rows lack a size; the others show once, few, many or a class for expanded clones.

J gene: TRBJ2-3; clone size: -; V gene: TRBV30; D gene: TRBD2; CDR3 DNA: TGTGCCTATGCCGGGACTAGTAGCACAGATACGCAGTATTTT; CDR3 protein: CAYAGTSSTDTQYF
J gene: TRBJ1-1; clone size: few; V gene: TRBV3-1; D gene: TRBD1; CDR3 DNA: TGTGCCAGCAGCCAAGGACCTGACAGGGTCCCTGAAGCTTTCTTT; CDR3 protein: CASSQGPDRVPEAFF
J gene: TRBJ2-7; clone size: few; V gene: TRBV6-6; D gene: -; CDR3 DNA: TGTGCCAGCAGTTACCCTAAAGATCAGGGCCGGGACGAGCAGTACTTC; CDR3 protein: CASSYPKDQGRDEQYF
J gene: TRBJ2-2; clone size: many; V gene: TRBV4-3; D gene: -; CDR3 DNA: TGCGCCAGCAGCCAAGGGGGCAGGGCCGGGGAGCTGTTTTTT; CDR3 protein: CASSQGGRAGELFF
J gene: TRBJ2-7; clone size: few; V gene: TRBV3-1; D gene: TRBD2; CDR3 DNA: TGTGCCAGCAGCCCGTTGGGATGGACTAGCGGGAGGGCCCGTTACGAGCAGTACTTC; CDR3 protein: CASSPLGWTSGRARYEQYF
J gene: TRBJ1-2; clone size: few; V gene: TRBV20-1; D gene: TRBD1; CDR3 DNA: TGCAGTGCTAGATCTGACAGGGTGGGGAACTATGGCTACACCTTC; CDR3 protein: CSARSDRVGNYGYTF
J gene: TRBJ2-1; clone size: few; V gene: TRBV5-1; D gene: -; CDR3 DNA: TGCGCCAGCAGCTTACAGGGTCTTGGGAATGAGCAGTTCTTC; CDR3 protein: CASSLQGLGNEQFF
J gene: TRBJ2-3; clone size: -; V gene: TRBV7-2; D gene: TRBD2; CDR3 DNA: TGTGCCAGCAGCTTAGCTCGGACTAGCGGGGGTAAAGGTACGCAGTATTTT; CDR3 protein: CASSLARTSGGKGTQYF
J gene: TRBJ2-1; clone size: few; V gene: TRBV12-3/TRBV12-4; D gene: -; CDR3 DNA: TGTGCCAGCAGCCCAGGGGGGGGAAAGAATGAGCAGTTCTTC; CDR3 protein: CASSPGGGKNEQFF
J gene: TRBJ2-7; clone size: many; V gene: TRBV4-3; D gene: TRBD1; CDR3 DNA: TGCGCCAGCAGCGCCCCTCCTTTCAGGACAGGGCAATCCTACGAGCAGTACTTC; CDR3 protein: CASSAPPFRTGQSYEQYF
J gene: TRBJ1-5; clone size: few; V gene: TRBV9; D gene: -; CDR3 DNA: TGTGCCAGCAGCGTAGGGGAGAATCAGCCCCAGCATTTT; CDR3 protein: CASSVGENQPQHF
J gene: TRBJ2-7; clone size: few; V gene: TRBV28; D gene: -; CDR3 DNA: TGTGCCAGCAGTTTATATATACGGGAGGGACAGCGAACCTACGAGCAGTACTTC; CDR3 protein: CASSLYIREGQRTYEQYF
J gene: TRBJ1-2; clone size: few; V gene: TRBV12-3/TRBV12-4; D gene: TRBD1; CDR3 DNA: TGTGCCAGCAGGGACAGGGGGAACTATGGCTACACCTTC; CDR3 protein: CASRDRGNYGYTF
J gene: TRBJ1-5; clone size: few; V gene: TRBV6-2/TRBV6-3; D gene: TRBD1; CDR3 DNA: TGTGCCAGCAGGGAGACAGGGATCAATCAGCCCCAGCATTTT; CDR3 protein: CASRETGINQPQHF
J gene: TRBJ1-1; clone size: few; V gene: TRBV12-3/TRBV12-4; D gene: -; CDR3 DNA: TGTGCCAGCAGATTTGGGCAGGATAAAGCTTTCTTT; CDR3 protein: CASRFGQDKAFF
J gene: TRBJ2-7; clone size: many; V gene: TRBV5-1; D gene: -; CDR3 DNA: TGCGCCAGCAGCCGGACGGTCGTATACGAGCAGTACTTC; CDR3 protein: CASSRTVVYEQYF
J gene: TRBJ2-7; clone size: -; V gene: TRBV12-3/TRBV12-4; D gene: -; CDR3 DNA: TGTGCCAGCACCCTTGGTAGCGTATACGAGCAGTACTTC; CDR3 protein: CASTLGSVYEQYF
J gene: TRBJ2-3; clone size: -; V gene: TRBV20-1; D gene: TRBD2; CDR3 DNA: TGCAGTGCTAGCCCCATGGGGCTAGCGGGAAGGGATACGCAGTATTTT; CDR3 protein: CSASPMGLAGRDTQYF
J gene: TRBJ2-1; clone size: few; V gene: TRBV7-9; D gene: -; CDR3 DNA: TGTGCCAGCAGCTTAGCGGACAATGAGCAGTTCTTC; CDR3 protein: CASSLADNEQFF
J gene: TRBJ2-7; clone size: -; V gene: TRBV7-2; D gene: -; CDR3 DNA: TGTGCCAGCAGCTTCCCCAGCCTGAGCGAGCAGTACTTC; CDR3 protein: CASSFPSLSEQYF
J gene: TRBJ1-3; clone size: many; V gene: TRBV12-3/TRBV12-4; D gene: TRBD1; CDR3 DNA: TGTGCCAGCAGGGATAACAGGGGATCTGGAAACACCATATATTTT; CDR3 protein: CASRDNRGSGNTIYF
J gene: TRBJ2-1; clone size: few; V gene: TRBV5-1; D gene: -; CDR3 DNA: TGCGCCAGCAGCTTGGACAGTTCAACGAATGAGCAGTTCTTC; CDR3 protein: CASSLDSSTNEQFF
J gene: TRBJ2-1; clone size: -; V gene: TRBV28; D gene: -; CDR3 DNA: TGTGCCAGCAGAGACCTAACAACATCCTACAATGAGCAGTTCTTC; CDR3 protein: CASRDLTTSYNEQFF
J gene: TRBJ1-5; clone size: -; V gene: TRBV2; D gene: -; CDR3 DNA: TGTGCCAGCAGTGAAGCGAGATGGGATCAGCCCCAGCATTTT; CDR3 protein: CASSEARWDQPQHF
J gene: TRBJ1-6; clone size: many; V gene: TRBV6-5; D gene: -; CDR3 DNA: TGTGCCAGCAAGAGGGGGGGTGGTTCACCCCTCCACTTT; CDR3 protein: CASKRGGGSPLHF
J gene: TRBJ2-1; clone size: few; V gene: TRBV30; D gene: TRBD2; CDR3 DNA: TGTGCCTGGAGGCGAGCGGGAGGTGGGAATGAGCAGTTCTTC; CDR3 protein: CAWRRAGGGNEQFF
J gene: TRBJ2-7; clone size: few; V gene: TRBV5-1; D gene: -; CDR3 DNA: TGCGCCAGCAGTGAGGGGTCGGCAACCTACGAGCAGTACTTC; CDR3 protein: CASSEGSATYEQYF
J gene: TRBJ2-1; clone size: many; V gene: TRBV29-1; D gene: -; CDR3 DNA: TGCAGCGTTGAACCAGGGTGGAATGAGCAGTTCTTC; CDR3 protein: CSVEPGWNEQFF
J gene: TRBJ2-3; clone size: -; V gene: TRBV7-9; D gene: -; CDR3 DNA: TGTGCCAGCGGCGTAAAAGATACGCAGTATTTT; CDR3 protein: CASGVKDTQYF
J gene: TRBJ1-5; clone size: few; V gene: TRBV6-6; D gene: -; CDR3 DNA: TGTGCCAGCAGTTACTCGTCCCCGAGTCAGCCCCAGCATTTT; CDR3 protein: CASSYSSPSQPQHF
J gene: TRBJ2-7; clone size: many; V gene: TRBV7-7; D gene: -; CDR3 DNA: TGTGCTAGCAGTCCGCTTGCGGGGCCCTACGAGCAGTACTTC; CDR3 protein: CASSPLAGPYEQYF
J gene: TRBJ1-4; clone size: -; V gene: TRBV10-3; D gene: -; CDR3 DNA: TGTGCCATCAGTGATAATGAGGGAAGGGGTGAAAAACTGTTTTTT; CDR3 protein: CAISDNEGRGEKLFF
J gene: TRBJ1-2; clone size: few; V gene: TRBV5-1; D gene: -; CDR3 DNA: TGCGCCAGCAGCTTGGGACAGAGGGACTATGGCTACACCTTC; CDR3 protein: CASSLGQRDYGYTF
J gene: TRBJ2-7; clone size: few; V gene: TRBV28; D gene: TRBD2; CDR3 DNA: TGTGCCAGCAGCTTCGGGACTAGCGGGAGATACGAGCAGTACTTC; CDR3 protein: CASSFGTSGRYEQYF
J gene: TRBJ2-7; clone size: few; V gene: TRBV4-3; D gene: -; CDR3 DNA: TGCGCCAGCAGCCAAGCCCGGGACCCAGGCTACGAGCAGTACTTC; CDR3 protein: CASSQARDPGYEQYF
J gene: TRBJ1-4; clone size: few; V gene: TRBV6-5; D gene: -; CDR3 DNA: TGTGCCAGCAGTTACTCGCCAGGGGATGGGGAAAAACTGTTTTTT; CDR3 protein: CASSYSPGDGEKLFF
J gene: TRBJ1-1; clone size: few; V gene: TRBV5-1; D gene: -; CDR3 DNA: TGCGCCAGCAGCCCGTGGTCAGGGAATACGAACACTGAAGCTTTCTTT; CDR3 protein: CASSPWSGNTNTEAFF
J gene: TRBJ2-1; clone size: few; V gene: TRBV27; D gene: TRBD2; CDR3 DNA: TGTGCCAGCAGTAAGGAGCGGGAGATCCCACACAATGAGCAGTTCTTC; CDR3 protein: CASSKEREIPHNEQFF
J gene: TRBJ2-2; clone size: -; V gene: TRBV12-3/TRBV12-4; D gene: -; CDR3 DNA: TGTGCCAGCAGTCCCCGGGTCGGGGAGCTGTTTTTT; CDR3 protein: CASSPRVGELFF
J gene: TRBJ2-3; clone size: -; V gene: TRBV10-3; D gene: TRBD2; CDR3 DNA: TGTGCCATCAGTGAGTCGGCGGGGCTAGCGGTTAGCACAGATACGCAGTATTTT; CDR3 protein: CAISESAGLAVSTDTQYF
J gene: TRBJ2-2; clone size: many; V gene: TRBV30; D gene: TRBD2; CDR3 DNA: TGTGCCTGGAGGGTTATAGCGGGAGGACGGGGCACCGGGGAGCTGTTTTTT; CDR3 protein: CAWRVIAGGRGTGELFF
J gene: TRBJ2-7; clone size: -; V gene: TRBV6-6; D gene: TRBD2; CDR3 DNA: TGTGCCAGCAGTTACCTAGCGGGTTTGGGGTACGAGCAGTACTTC; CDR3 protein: CASSYLAGLGYEQYF
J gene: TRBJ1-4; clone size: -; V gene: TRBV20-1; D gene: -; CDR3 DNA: TGCAGTGCTAGAGATCATGTTCTGGGGGTACAGGGTGAAAAACTGTTTTTT; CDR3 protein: CSARDHVLGVQGEKLFF
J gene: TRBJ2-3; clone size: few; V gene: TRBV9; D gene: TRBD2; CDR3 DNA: TGTGCCAGCAGCGTAGCTGTGGGGACTAGCCAGTATTTT; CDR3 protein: CASSVAVGTSQYF
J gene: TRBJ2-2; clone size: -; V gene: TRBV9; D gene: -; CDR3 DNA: TGTGCCAGCAGCGGCGAGGGGACTGTCTGGGGGGAGCTGTTTTTT; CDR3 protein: CASSGEGTVWGELFF
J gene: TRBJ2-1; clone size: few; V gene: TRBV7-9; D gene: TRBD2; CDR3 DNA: TGTGCCAGCAGCTTAGGGACTAGCGGTGCGGATGAGCAGTTCTTC; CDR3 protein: CASSLGTSGADEQFF
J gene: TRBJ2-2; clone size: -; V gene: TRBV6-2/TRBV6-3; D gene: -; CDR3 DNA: TGTGCCAGCAGTTACGCGGGGAGGATGAACACCGGGGAGCTGTTTTTT; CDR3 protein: CASSYAGRMNTGELFF
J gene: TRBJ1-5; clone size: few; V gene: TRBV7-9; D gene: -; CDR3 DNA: TGTGCCAGCAGCTCTTCGGACCGGGACCGGGTTGGGCCCCAGCATTTT; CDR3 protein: CASSSSDRDRVGPQHF
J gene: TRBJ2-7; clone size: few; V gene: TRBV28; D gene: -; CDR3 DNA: TGTGCCAGCACCGATCAGGGGACAACCTACGAGCAGTACTTC; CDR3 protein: CASTDQGTTYEQYF